Shown below are 27 T cell receptor beta chains from a single sample sequenced in a study of CD8+ T cells in alopecia areata. The authors extracted RNA and reverse transcribed it into cDNA as the sequencing template. Profiling relied on immunoSEQ multiplex PCR, and the TCRdb table lists in-frame clones only, not all of them. In the table there are some 110,000 clones, about 59% of which are singletons. Treatment meaning: oral pan-JAK inhibitor, 5-10 mg twice daily. The material was CD8+ T cells sorted from blood, obtained at week 24, from a patient treated with tofacitinib. Receptors were obtained from a human donor with alopecia areata.

The chain couples TRBV5-6 to TRBJ2-2; D possibly corresponds to TRBD1 (6 bases). In germline, CDR1 is SGHDT, CDR2 YYEEEE. V was pared by 1 base and J by 3 bases, with 13 bases between. The CDR3 is 16 amino acids. The chain's CDR3 is CASSLSAGADTGELFF. The CDR3, as DNA: TGTGCCAGCAGCTTGTCGGCAGGGGCTGACACCGGGGAGCTGTTTTTT.

This chain links TRBV5-6 with TRBJ2-7; D is ambiguous. Germline CDR1 and CDR2: SGHDT and YYEEEE. The CDR3 is 13 residues long. Trimming took 0 bases from V and 5 from J, leaving 9 bases between them. The CDR3 sequence: CASSLGQRHEQYF. The CDR3 coding sequence is TGTGCCAGCAGCTTGGGGCAGCGTCACGAGCAGTACTTC.

In this sample, this clone turned up a few times. The genes are TRBV29-1 and TRBJ2-7; D is undetermined. The length of the CDR3 is 13 residues. Trimming cost V 3 bases and J 1 base, with 10 bases left between them. CDR1 and CDR2 (germline): SQVTM, ANQGSEA. Here the CDR3 reads CSVEGRRSYEQYF. The CDR3 bases are TGCAGCGTTGAGGGTCGTAGATCCTACGAGCAGTACTTC.

The genes are TRBV30 and TRBJ1-1; D uncertain. V was clipped by 5 bases and J by 7 bases, with 14 bases between them. From germline, CDR1 is GTSNPN and CDR2 SVGIG (reference sequence). The CDR3 spans 12 residues. The CDR3 DNA reads as TGTGCCTGGGGACCGGGTGGAGTTGAAGCTTTCTTT. As protein: CAWGPGGVEAFF.

This sequence joins TRBV11-2 and TRBJ2-5, with 11 bases identical to TRBD2. The germline gives CDR1 SGHAT, CDR2 FQNNGV. The CDR3 length is 14 residues. V trimming: 8 bases; J trimming: 2 bases; junction bases outside the gene matches: 4. The DNA for the CDR3 is TGTGCCAGCCGACTAGCGGGGTTACAAGAGACCCAGTACTTC. It encodes CASRLAGLQETQYF.

In nucleotides, the CDR3 is TGTGCCAGCAGCGTAGCGGGTACCTCTGGAAACACCATATATTTT. Protein product: CASSVAGTSGNTIYF. The rearrangement joins TRBV9 to TRBJ1-3; D not certain. The CDR3 loop spans 15 amino acids. Germline V gene data show CDR1 as SGDLS and CDR2 as YYNGEE. The ends were cut back, 0 bases at V and 0 bases at J, with 7 bases in the middle.

This clone came up once. The CDR3, as DNA: TGTGCCAGCAGTTTGGCCAGGGGGAACACTGAAGCTTTCTTT. It yields the protein CASSLARGNTEAFF. The chain has TRBV27 and TRBJ1-1; D possibly corresponds to TRBD1 (6 bases). Trimming shortened V by 3 bases and J by 1 base, and 9 bases separated the two germline ends. CDR1 is MNHEY, CDR2 SMNVEV, per germline (reference sequence). The CDR3 covers 14 residues.

This chain uses TRBV30 with TRBJ1-6, with a tentative D call TRBD1 (5 bases). Trimming left V 3 bases short and J 8 bases short, with 17 bases between. The CDR3 is 15 amino acids. Germline CDR1 GTSNPN, CDR2 SVGIG (reference sequence). The CDR3 sequence is CAWRKLRQFDSPLHF. CDR3 in DNA: TGTGCCTGGAGAAAACTCAGACAGTTTGATTCACCCCTCCACTTT.

The CDR3 loop reads CASSSLDRGLSDTQYF. For the CDR3, the DNA is TGTGCCAGCAGTAGCCTTGACAGGGGTTTATCAGATACGCAGTATTTT. The rearrangement links TRBV6-6 to TRBJ2-3; 8 bases are shared with TRBD1. This CDR3 is built from 16 residues. Germline lookup yields CDR1 MNHNY and CDR2 SVGAGI (reference sequence). Unmatched junction bases numbered 11, after V lost 5 bases and J lost 4 bases.

The chain couples TRBV2 to TRBJ2-7; D not resolved. With 0 bases removed from V and 0 bases from J, the gap between germline ends came to 9 bases. Germline CDR1 SNHLY, CDR2 FYNNEI. The length of the CDR3 is 15 residues. The CDR3 sequence is CASSEAASLSYEQYF. The CDR3 DNA reads TGTGCCAGCAGTGAAGCGGCCAGCCTCTCCTACGAGCAGTACTTC.

The chain links TRBV27 to TRBJ2-3, with a weak D call TRBD1 (5 bases). Germline V gives CDR1 MNHEY, CDR2 SMNVEV (reference sequence). CDR3 length equals 14 residues. Trimming took off 8 bases at V and 4 bases at J, with 16 bases between the two ends. The CDR3 here is CASGSRDPADTQYF. DNA for the CDR3: TGTGCCAGCGGTTCCAGGGATCCGGCAGATACGCAGTATTTT.

The sample holds a few counts of this clone. This chain uses TRBV9 with TRBJ1-2, with unresolved D. V was pared by 0 bases and J by 2 bases, with 14 bases between. Germline V gives CDR1 SGDLS, CDR2 YYNGEE. The CDR3 sequence is 16 residues long. DNA of the CDR3: TGTGCCAGCAGCGTAGACAGAGAAGAGGCCAACTATGGCTACACCTTC. Protein product: CASSVDREEANYGYTF. The full variable domain, completed using reference TRBV9 and TRBJ1-2, is DSGVTQTPKHLITATGQRVTLRCSPRSGDLSVYWYQQSLDQGLQFLIQYYNGEERAKGNILERFSAQQFPDLHSELNLSSLELGDSALYFCASSVDREEANYGYTFGSGTRLTVV.

In its sample, this clone was seen a few times. The chain combines TRBV11-2 with TRBJ1-1; possibly TRBD1 for D (5 bases). The germline gives CDR1 SGHAT, CDR2 FQNNGV. The length of the CDR3 is 12 residues. V was trimmed by 1 base and J by 8 bases, leaving 8 bases between them. CDR3: CASSLGREEAFF. CDR3 DNA sequence: TGTGCCAGCAGCTTAGGCAGGGAAGAAGCTTTCTTT.

This clone was seen a few times. The chain links TRBV30 to TRBJ1-2; TRBD1 matches at 7 bases. The germline gives CDR1 GTSNPN, CDR2 SVGIG (reference sequence). CDR3 size: 12 residues. Trimming cost V 1 base and J 7 bases; bases outside gene matches: 3. In DNA, the CDR3 is TGTGCCTGGAGTGAGGGGGCAGGTGGCTACACCTTC. Protein product: CAWSEGAGGYTF.

This clone was counted a single time. The chain has TRBV29-1 and TRBJ1-1; D is ambiguous. Trimming left V 0 bases short and J 1 base short, with 6 bases between. CDR3 size: 13 residues. Per the germline V gene, CDR1 is SQVTM and CDR2 is ANQGSEA. The CDR3 region has the DNA TGCAGCGTTGAAGAAGGCAGGAACACTGAAGCTTTCTTT. This codes for CSVEEGRNTEAFF. Based on the CDR3 plus reference TRBV29-1 and TRBJ1-1, the full variable domain is SAVISQKPSRDICQRGTSLTIQCQVDSQVTMMFWYRQQPGQSLTLIATANQGSEATYESGFVIDKFPISRPNLTFSTLTVSNMSPEDSSIYLCSVEEGRNTEAFFGQGTRLTVV.

V usage is TRBV5-6 and J usage is TRBJ1-1; tentative D call: TRBD1 (5 bases). Germline CDR1 is SGHDT and CDR2 is YYEEEE. Trimming shortened V by 3 bases and J by 3 bases, and 18 bases separated the two germline ends. The CDR3 is 16 amino acids. CDR3 protein: CASSSHPEGRDTEAFF. Here the CDR3 DNA reads TGTGCCAGCAGCTCTCATCCCGAGGGACGGGACACTGAAGCTTTCTTT.

This chain connects TRBV30 to TRBJ2-2, with TRBD2 identical over 10 bases. Trimming cost V 8 bases and J 7 bases; bases outside gene matches: 10. Germline V gene data show CDR1 as GTSNPN and CDR2 as SVGIG (reference sequence). The CDR3 runs 14 residues. CDR3 DNA sequence: TGTGCCGCTGCGGGACTAGCGCATATCGGGGAGCTGTTTTTT. Encoded protein: CAAAGLAHIGELFF.

The CDR3: CASSLIAEAFF. DNA for the CDR3: TGTGCCAGCAGTCTTATTGCTGAAGCTTTCTTT. V usage is TRBV7-2 and J usage is TRBJ1-1; no clear D. There are 11 residues in the CDR3. Germline V gene sequence: CDR1 SGHTA, CDR2 FQGNSA. V lost 6 bases to trimming and J lost 6 bases, with 8 bases between them. Combining the CDR3 with reference TRBV7-2 and TRBJ1-1 gives the whole variable domain GAGVSQSPSNKVTEKGKDVELRCDPISGHTALYWYRQSLGQGLEFLIYFQGNSAPDKSGLPSDRFSAERTGGSVSTLTIQRTQQEDSAVYLCASSLIAEAFFGQGTRLTVV.

This clone was seen more than once but under ten times. This chain uses TRBV7-3 with TRBJ2-3; TRBD1 might be the D (5 bases). Germline assignment: CDR1 SGHTA and CDR2 FQGTGA. V was cut by 4 bases and J by 0 bases, with 8 bases left in between. The CDR3 is made up of 14 amino acids. In DNA form, the CDR3 reads TGTGCCAGCAGCTGGACATCTAGCACAGATACGCAGTATTTT. It codes for CASSWTSSTDTQYF.

On this clone itself: It is likely a read error, because the conserved phenylalanine at the end of the CDR3 is missing. No DNA is shown, since the ends of the CDR3 on it are uncertain; the CDR3 is the one TCRdb lists. This chain links TRBV4-2 with TRBJ2-7; the DNA was not used to check the table's D call, TRBD2. Looked up from germline, CDR1 is LGHNA and CDR2 is YNFKEQ. Termini included, the CDR3 measures 11 amino acids. CDR3 in amino acids: CASSHQRRNEC.

The V and J genes are TRBV29-1 and TRBJ1-5, with D hard to call. This CDR3 comprises 12 residues. Germline V lookup: CDR1 SQVTM, CDR2 ANQGSEA. Trimming took off 5 bases at V and 14 bases at J, with 19 bases between the two ends. CDR3: CSVRAGNQPEHF. The CDR3 nucleotides read TGCAGCGTTCGGGCAGGCAATCAGCCGGAGCATTTT.

The V and J genes are TRBV13 and TRBJ2-7; 11 nucleotides match TRBD2. The CDR3 sequence is 17 residues long. V lost 0 bases to trimming and J lost 0 bases; unmatched junction nucleotides: 4. Per the germline V gene, CDR1 is PRHDT and CDR2 is FYEKMQ (reference sequence). The CDR3 loop is CASSLGRLAGPSYEQYF. Written as DNA, the CDR3 is TGTGCCAGCAGCTTAGGTCGACTAGCGGGGCCCTCCTACGAGCAGTACTTC.

The chain recombines TRBV5-6 with TRBJ2-1, with D unclear. Germline V gene sequence: CDR1 SGHDT, CDR2 YYEEEE. With 0 bases removed from V and 10 bases from J, the gap between germline ends came to 14 bases. This CDR3 is 14 amino acids long. CDR3: CASSLESRPEEQFF. The CDR3 DNA sequence: TGTGCCAGCAGCTTGGAGTCGCGGCCCGAGGAGCAGTTCTTC.

The V gene is TRBV13, the J gene TRBJ1-1; D possibly corresponds to TRBD1 (5 bases). Trimming shortened V by 10 bases and J by 0 bases, and 9 bases separated the two germline ends. The CDR3 has 12 residues. From germline, CDR1 is PRHDT and CDR2 FYEKMQ (reference sequence). Here the CDR3 DNA reads TGTGCCACCCAGGGTCTGAACACTGAAGCTTTCTTT. It codes for CATQGLNTEAFF. Complete variable domain (other parts from reference TRBV13 and TRBJ1-1): AAGVIQSPRHLIKEKRETATLKCYPIPRHDTVYWYQQGPGQDPQFLISFYEKMQSDKGSIPDRFSAQQFSDYHSELNMSSLELGDSALYFCATQGLNTEAFFGQGTRLTVV.

This clone has a handful of counts. The chain carries TRBV5-1 and TRBJ2-1; D is ambiguous. Germline V CDR1 and CDR2: SGHRS, YFSETQ. This CDR3 has 12 residues. The V and J ends lost 1 base and 9 bases respectively, with 8 bases between them. The CDR3 coding sequence is TGCGCCAGCAGCTTGCAGTCTACTGAGCAGTTCTTC. This encodes CASSLQSTEQFF.

The V call is TRBV27, the J call TRBJ1-1; D perhaps matches TRBD1 (6 bases). The germline V gene encodes CDR1 MNHEY and CDR2 SMNVEV (reference sequence). The V end was cut by 2 bases, the J end by 1 base, with 11 bases between. The CDR3 runs to 15 residues. CDR3 region: CASSLEGHTNTEAFF. The CDR3 DNA sequence: TGTGCCAGCAGTTTAGAGGGACATACGAACACTGAAGCTTTCTTT.

The genes are TRBV15 and TRBJ1-5, with D possibly TRBD1 on 5 matching bases. Germline V gives CDR1 LNHNV, CDR2 YYDKDF (reference sequence). CDR3 size: 15 residues. V lost 2 bases, J lost 4 bases, and 12 bases lay in between. CDR3 nucleotide sequence: TGTGCCACCAGCAGAACAGGTGGTTCGAATCAGCCCCAGCATTTT. Translated, it gives CATSRTGGSNQPQHF.